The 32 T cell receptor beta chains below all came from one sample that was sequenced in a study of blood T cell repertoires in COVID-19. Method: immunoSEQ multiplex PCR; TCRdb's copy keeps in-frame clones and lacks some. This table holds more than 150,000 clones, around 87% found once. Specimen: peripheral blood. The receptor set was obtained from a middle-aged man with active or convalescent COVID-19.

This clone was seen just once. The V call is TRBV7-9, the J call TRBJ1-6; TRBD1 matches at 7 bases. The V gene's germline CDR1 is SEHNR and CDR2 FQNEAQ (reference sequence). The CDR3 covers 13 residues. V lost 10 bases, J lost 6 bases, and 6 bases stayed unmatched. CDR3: CATTRDSNSPLHF. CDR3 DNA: TGTGCCACTACCCGGGACAGTAATTCACCCCTCCACTTT. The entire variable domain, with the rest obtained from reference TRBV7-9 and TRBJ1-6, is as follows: DTGVSQNPRHKITKRGQNVTFRCDPISEHNRLYWYRQTLGQGPEFLTYFQNEAQLEKSRLLSDRFSAERPKGSFSTLEIQRTEQGDSAMYLCATTRDSNSPLHFGNGTRLTVT.

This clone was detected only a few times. The CDR3 is CASSILAGGPTDTQYF. The CDR3 DNA sequence: TGTGCCAGCAGTATACTAGCGGGGGGGCCAACAGATACGCAGTATTTT. The rearrangement uses TRBV6-4 and TRBJ2-3, with TRBD2 identical over 13 bases. Germline lookup yields CDR1 MRHNA and CDR2 SNTAGT. Unmatched junction bases numbered 5, after V lost 5 bases and J lost 3 bases. The length of the CDR3 is 16 residues.

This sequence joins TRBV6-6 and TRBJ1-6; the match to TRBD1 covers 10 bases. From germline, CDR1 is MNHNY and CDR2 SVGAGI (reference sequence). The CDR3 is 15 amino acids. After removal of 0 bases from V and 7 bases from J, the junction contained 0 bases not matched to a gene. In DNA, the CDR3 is TGTGCCAGCAGTTACTCGGGACAGGGGAATTCACCCCTCCACTTT. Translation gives CASSYSGQGNSPLHF.

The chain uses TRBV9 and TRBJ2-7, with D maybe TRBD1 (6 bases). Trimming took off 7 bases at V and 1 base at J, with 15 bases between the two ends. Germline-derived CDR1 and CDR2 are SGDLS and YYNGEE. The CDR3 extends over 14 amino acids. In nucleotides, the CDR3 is TGTGCCAGCGGCAGGACAGATGTTTCCTACGAGCAGTACTTC. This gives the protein CASGRTDVSYEQYF. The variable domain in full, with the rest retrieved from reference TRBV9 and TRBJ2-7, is DSGVTQTPKHLITATGQRVTLRCSPRSGDLSVYWYQQSLDQGLQFLIQYYNGEERAKGNILERFSAQQFPDLHSELNLSSLELGDSALYFCASGRTDVSYEQYFGPGTRLTVT.

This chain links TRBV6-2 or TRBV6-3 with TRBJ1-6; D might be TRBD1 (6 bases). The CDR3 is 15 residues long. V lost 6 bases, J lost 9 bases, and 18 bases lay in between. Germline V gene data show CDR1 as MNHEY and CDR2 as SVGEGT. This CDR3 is CASSQQGMRSSPLHF. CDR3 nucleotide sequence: TGTGCCAGCAGCCAACAGGGTATGAGGTCTTCACCCCTCCACTTT.

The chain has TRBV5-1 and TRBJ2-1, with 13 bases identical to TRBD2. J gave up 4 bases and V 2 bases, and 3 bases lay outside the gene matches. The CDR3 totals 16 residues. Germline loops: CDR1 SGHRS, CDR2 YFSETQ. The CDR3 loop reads CASSLGTSGEYNEQFF. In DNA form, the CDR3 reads TGCGCCAGCAGCTTAGGGACTAGCGGGGAATACAATGAGCAGTTCTTC. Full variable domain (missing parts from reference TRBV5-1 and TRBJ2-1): KAGVTQTPRYLIKTRGQQVTLSCSPISGHRSVSWYQQTPGQGLQFLFEYFSETQRNKGNFPGRFSGRQFSNSRSEMNVSTLELGDSALYLCASSLGTSGEYNEQFFGPGTRLTVL.

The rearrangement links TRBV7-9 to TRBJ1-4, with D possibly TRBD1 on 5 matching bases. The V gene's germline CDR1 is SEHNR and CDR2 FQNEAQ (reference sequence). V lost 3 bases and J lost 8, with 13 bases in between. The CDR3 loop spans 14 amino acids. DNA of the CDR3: TGTGCCAGCAGCTTTTTCAGGGAGGAAGAAAAACTGTTTTTT. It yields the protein CASSFFREEEKLFF.

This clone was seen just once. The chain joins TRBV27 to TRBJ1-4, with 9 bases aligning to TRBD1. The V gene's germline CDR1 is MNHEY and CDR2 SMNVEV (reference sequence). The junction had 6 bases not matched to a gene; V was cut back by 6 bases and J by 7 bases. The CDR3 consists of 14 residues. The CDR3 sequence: CASRNRGLGEKLFF. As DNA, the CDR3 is TGTGCCAGCAGAAACAGGGGGCTGGGTGAAAAACTGTTTTTT.

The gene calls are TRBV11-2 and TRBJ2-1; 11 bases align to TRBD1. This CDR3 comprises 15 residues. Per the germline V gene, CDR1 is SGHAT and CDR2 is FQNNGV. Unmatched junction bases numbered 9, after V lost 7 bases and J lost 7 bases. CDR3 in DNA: TGTGCCAGCAACCTACCGGGACAGGGGGATAATGAGCAGTTCTTC. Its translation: CASNLPGQGDNEQFF.

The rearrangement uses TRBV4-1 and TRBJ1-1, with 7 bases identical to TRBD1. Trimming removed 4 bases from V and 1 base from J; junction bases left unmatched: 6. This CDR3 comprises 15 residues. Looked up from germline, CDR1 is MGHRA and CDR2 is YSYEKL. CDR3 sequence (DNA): TGCGCCAGCAGCCTCCAGGGGGGTCGGAACACTGAAGCTTTCTTT. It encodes CASSLQGGRNTEAFF.

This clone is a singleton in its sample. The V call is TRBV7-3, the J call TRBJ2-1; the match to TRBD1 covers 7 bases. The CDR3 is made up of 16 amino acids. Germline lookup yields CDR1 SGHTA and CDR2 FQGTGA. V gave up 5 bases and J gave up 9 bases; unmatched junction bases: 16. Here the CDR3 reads CASSPGAGTVLSEQFF. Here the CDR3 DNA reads TGTGCCAGCAGCCCTGGAGCCGGGACAGTATTAAGTGAGCAGTTCTTC.

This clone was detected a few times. CDR3 coding DNA: TGTGCCAGCAGCCAAGATCAAGTACTAGCTCCGCAGTATTTT. It translates to CASSQDQVLAPQYF. V is TRBV3-1 (or the pseudogene TRBV3-2) and J is TRBJ2-3, with a possible D match to TRBD2 (6 bases). The CDR3 consists of 14 residues. The germline gives CDR1 LGHDT, CDR2 YNNKEL (reference sequence). V shed 0 bases and J shed 10 bases, with 14 bases lying between them.

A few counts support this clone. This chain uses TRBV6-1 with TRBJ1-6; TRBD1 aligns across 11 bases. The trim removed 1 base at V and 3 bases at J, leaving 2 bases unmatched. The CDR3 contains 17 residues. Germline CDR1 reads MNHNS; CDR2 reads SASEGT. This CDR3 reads CASSEGDRGIYNSPLHF. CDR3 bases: TGTGCCAGCAGTGAAGGGGACAGGGGGATCTATAATTCACCCCTCCACTTT.

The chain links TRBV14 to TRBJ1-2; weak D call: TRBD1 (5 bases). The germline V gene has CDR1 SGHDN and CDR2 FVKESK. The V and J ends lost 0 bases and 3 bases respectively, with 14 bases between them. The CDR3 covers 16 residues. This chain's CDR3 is CASSQDFWGRDYGYTF. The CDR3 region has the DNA TGTGCCAGCAGCCAAGATTTTTGGGGCAGAGACTATGGCTACACCTTC.

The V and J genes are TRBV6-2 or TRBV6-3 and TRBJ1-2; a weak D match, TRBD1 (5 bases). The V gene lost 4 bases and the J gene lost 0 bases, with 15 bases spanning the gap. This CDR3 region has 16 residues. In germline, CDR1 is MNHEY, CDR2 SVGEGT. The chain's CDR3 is CASSSPVVGANYGYTF. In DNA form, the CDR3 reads TGTGCCAGCAGTTCCCCTGTGGTAGGGGCTAACTATGGCTACACCTTC.

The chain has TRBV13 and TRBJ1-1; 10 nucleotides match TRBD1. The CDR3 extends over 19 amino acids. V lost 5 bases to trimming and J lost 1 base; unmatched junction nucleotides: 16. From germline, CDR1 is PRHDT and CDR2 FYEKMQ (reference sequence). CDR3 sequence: CASSPPRDRGSLWNTEAFF. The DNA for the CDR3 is TGTGCCAGCAGCCCACCCCGGGACAGGGGCTCGTTGTGGAACACTGAAGCTTTCTTT.

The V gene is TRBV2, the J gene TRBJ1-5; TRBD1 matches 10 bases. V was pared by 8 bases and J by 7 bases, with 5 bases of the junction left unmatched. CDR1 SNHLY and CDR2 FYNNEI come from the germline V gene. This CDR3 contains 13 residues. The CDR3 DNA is TGTGCCAGCCGTGGGGACAGGGGACAGCCCCAGCATTTT. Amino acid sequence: CASRGDRGQPQHF.

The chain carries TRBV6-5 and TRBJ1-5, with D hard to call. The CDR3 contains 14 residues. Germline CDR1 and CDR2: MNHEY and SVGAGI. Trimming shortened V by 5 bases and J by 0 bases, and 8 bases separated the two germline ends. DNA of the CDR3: TGTGCCAGCAGTAGCTACTATAGCAATCAGCCCCAGCATTTT. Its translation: CASSSYYSNQPQHF.

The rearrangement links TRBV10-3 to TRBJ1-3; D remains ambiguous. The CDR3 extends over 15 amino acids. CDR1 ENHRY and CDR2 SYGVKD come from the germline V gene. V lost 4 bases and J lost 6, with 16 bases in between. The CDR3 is CAISVDRGFENTIYF. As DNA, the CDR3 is TGTGCCATCAGTGTCGACCGAGGGTTTGAAAACACCATATATTTT.

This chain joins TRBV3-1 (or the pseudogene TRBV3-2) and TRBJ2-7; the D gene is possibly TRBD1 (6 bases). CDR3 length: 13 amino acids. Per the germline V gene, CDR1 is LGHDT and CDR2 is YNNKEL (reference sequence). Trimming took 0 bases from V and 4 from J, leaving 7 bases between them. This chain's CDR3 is CASSQDRGYEQYF. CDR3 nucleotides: TGTGCCAGCAGCCAAGACAGGGGTTACGAGCAGTACTTC.

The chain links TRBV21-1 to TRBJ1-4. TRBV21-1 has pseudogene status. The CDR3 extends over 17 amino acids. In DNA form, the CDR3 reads TGTGCCAGCAGCAAAGATTCGGGGGGGGCAACTAATGAAAAACTGTTTTTT. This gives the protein CASSKDSGGATNEKLFF.

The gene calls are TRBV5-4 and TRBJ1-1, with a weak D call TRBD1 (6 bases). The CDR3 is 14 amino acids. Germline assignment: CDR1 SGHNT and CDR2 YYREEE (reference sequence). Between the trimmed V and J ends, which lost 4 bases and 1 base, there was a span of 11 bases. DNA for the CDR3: TGTGCCAGCAGCCAGGACAGAAAGAACACTGAAGCTTTCTTT. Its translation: CASSQDRKNTEAFF.

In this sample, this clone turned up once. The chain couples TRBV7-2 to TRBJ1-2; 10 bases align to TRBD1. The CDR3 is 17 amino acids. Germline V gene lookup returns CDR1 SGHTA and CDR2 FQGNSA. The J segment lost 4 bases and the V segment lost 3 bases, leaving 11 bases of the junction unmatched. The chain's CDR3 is CASSLSQGQGISYGYTF. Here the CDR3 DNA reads TGTGCCAGCAGCTTGTCCCAGGGACAGGGGATAAGCTATGGCTACACCTTC.

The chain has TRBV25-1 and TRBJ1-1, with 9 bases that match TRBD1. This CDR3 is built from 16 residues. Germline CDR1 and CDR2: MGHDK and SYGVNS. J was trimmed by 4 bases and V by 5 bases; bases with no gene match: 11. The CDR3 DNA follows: TGTGCCAGCAGTCCAACGACAGGGGGTATGGGCACTGAAGCTTTCTTT. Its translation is CASSPTTGGMGTEAFF.

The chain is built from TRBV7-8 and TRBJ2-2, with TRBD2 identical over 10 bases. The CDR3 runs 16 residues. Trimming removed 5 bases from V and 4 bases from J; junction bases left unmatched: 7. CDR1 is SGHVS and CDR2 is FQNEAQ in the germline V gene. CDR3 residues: CASSLVSSGGTGELFF. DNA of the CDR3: TGTGCCAGCAGCCTCGTATCTAGCGGGGGCACCGGGGAGCTGTTTTTT.

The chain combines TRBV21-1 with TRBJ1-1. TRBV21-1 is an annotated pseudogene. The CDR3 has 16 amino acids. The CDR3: CASSYIERGMETEAFF. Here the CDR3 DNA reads TGTGCCAGCAGCTACATAGAGCGGGGGATGGAAACCGAAGCTTTCTTT.

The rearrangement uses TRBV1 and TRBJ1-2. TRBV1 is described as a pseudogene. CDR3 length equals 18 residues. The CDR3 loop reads CTSSQDGRRYSLRYGYTF. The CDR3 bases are TGCACCAGCAGCCAAGATGGGCGGAGGTATAGCCTTCGCTATGGCTACACCTTC.

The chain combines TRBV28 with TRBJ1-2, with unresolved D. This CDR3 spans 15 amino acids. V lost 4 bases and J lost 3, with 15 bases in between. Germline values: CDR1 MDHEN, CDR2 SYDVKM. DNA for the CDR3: TGTGCCAGCAGTTACGAGATGGAGGATCACTATGGCTACACCTTC. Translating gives CASSYEMEDHYGYTF.

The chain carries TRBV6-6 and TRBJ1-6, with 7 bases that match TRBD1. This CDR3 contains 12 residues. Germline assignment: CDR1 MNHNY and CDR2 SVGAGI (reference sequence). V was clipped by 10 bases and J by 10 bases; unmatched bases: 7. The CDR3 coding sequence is TGTGCCACCCAGGGGGGTGGATCACCCCTCCACTTT. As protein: CATQGGGSPLHF.

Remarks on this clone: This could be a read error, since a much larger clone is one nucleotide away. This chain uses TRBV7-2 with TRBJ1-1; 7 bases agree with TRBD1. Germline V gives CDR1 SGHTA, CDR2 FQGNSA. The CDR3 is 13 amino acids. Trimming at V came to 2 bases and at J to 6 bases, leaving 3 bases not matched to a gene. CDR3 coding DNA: TGTGCCAGCAGCTTAAAGGGGGCCTCTGAAGCTTTCTTT. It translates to CASSLKGASEAFF.

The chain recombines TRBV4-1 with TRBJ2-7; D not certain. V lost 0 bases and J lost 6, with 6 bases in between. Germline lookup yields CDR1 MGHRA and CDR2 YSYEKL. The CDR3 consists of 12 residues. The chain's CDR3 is CASSQDPGEQYF. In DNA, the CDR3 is TGCGCCAGCAGCCAAGATCCAGGCGAGCAGTACTTC.

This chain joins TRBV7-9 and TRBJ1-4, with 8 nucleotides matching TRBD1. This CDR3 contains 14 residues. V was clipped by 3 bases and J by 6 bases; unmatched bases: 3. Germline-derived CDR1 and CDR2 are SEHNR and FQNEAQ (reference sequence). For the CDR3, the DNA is TGTGCCAGCAGCTTGGGACAGGTGGATGAAAAACTGTTTTTT. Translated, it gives CASSLGQVDEKLFF.